What follows are 15 T cell receptor beta chains derived from one specimen sequenced in a study of Tregs in tolerant kidney transplant recipients (dated by TCRdb to between 2018 and 2021). The method behind the library was the immunoSEQ multiplex PCR assay. TCRdb carries this immuneACCESS record with in-frame sequences only. Its versions omit some clonotypes, under half of them owing to an unresolved V gene in the studies checked, with the rest unexplained. The sample table on file contains roughly 23,000 clones. In total, the top ten clones hold 4.1% of the sample. This specimen's time point label, interpreted: 6 months after combined kidney and bone marrow transplant. Transplants used related donors with nonmyeloablative bone marrow transplantation; mixed chimerism was transient in the human trials. Sequences were derived from CD4+ T cells from blood (PBMCs), sampled 6 months after the transplant. The source is a human patient who received a combined kidney and bone marrow transplant. Following a transplant, a fraction of the T cells may be traceable to the graft donor.

To note about this clone: The read gets to within 3 residues of the CDR3 end, and the germline J gene fills in the rest. The rearrangement joins TRBV18 to TRBJ2-7, with a weak D call TRBD1 (6 bases). CDR3 length: 16 amino acids. Germline V lookup: CDR1 KGHSH, CDR2 LQKENI. Between the trimmed V and J ends, which lost 0 bases and 4 bases, there was a span of 16 bases. The covered CDR3 bases are TGTGCCAGCTCACCACCGGGGGCTCGGGGCCTTTACGAG. Protein sequence: CASSPPGARGLYE. The entire CDR3 reads CASSPPGARGLYEQYF.

The covered CDR3 bases are TGTGCCAGCTCAGAACAGGGGGCCCTTGCCAAAAACATT. Its translation is CASSEQGALAKNI. The CDR3, in full, reads CASSEQGALAKNIQYF. This chain connects TRBV18 to TRBJ2-4; 9 bases are a match to TRBD1. Read sequence stops 3 residues before the CDR3 end, and the germline J gene provides the missing end. V trimming: 5 bases; J trimming: 1 base; junction bases outside the gene matches: 6. This CDR3 has 16 amino acids. Germline-derived CDR1 and CDR2 are KGHSH and LQKENI.

Regarding this clone: The read is 3 residues too short to cover the CDR3 end, so that end is filled in from the germline J gene. The V gene is TRBV19, the J gene TRBJ1-2, with D perhaps TRBD1 (5 bases). The length of the CDR3 is 14 residues. The germline V gene encodes CDR1 LNHDA and CDR2 SQIVND (reference sequence). The sequenced CDR3 bases are TGTGCCAGTAGTGCCCCCCAGGGAACTCGGGGC. Translating it yields CASSAPQGTRG. The entire CDR3 is CASSAPQGTRGYTF.

With regard to this clone: From the germline J gene comes the end of the CDR3, since the read stops 3 residues before it. This sequence joins TRBV20-1 and TRBJ2-3; 9 bases match TRBD2. The junction had 9 bases not matched to a gene; V was cut back by 3 bases and J by 5 bases. There are 15 residues in the CDR3. Germline CDR1 DFQATT, CDR2 SNEGSKA (reference sequence). The sequenced part of the CDR3 DNA is TGCAGTGCTAGCCGACTAGCGGACGGTATAGATACG. This sequence encodes CSASRLADGIDT. The full CDR3 protein is CSASRLADGIDTQYF.

Regarding this clone: The CDR3 extends 3 residues past the end of the read, so its final part is completed from the germline J gene. This rearrangement joins TRBV5-1 to TRBJ1-6; no reliable D call. The CDR3 consists of 14 residues. The germline CDR1 and CDR2 sequences are SGHRS and YFSETQ. V shed 4 bases and J shed 7 bases, with 12 bases lying between them. Partial CDR3 DNA: TGCGCCAGCAGCGCGGGTGGTTGGAATTCACCC. The encoded protein is CASSAGGWNSP. The CDR3, in full, reads CASSAGGWNSPLHF.

Turning to this clone: The missing CDR3 end, 3 residues past where the read stops, is filled in from the germline J gene. The V and J genes are TRBV7-7 and TRBJ2-7, with TRBD2 matching over 14 bases. The germline V gene has CDR1 SSHAT and CDR2 FNYEAQ (reference sequence). This CDR3 comprises 16 residues. V lost 5 bases to trimming and J lost 5 bases; unmatched junction nucleotides: 8. CDR3 sequence: CASSQGLAGGIDEQYF. CDR3 bases read: TGTGCCAGCAGCCAAGGACTAGCGGGAGGTATCGACGAG.

On this clone: The read comes to an end 3 residues before the CDR3 does, leaving the germline J gene to fill in the end. The V call is TRBV19, the J call TRBJ1-1; D gene uncertain. CDR3 length: 13 amino acids. Trimming stripped 8 bases from V and 3 bases from J, with 13 bases between. Germline V gene lookup returns CDR1 LNHDA and CDR2 SQIVND (reference sequence). The sequenced part of the CDR3 DNA is TGTGCCAGTGGTCGGGGAGGAGACACTGAA. Translated: CASGRGGDTE. The entire CDR3 protein is CASGRGGDTEAFF. Full variable domain (outside the CDR3, taken from reference TRBV19 and TRBJ1-1): DGGITQSPKYLFRKEGQNVTLSCEQNLNHDAMYWYRQDPGQGLRLIYYSQIVNDFQKGDIAEGYSVSREKKESFPLTVTSAQKNPTAFYLCASGRGGDTEAFFGQGTRLTVV.

A note on this clone: The CDR3 end lies 3 residues beyond the end of the read and is filled in from the germline J gene. The J gene is TRBJ2-5, the V gene TRBV5-1; D unresolved. The CDR3 has 13 amino acids. Germline loops: CDR1 SGHRS, CDR2 YFSETQ. The V gene lost 0 bases and the J gene lost 0 bases, with 3 bases spanning the gap. The CDR3 reads CASSLANQETQYF. CDR3 bases read: TGCGCCAGCAGCTTGGCCAACCAAGAGACC.

Concerning this clone: With the read ending 3 residues before the CDR3 end, the germline J gene is used to fill in that end. This chain connects TRBV20-1 to TRBJ1-6, with 8 bases fitting TRBD1. V lost 1 base to trimming and J lost 10 bases; unmatched junction nucleotides: 6. CDR1 is DFQATT and CDR2 is SNEGSKA in the germline V gene (reference sequence). The CDR3 is 14 amino acids. This chain's CDR3 is CSARAGQGGSPLHF. CDR3 DNA (partial): TGCAGTGCTAGAGCTGGACAGGGTGGGTCACCC.

As to this clone: The observed sequence ends 3 residues before the CDR3 terminus, with the missing tail filled in from the germline J gene. The chain combines TRBV5-1 with TRBJ2-1; tentatively, D is TRBD2 (7 bases). The V gene's germline CDR1 is SGHRS and CDR2 YFSETQ. V lost 7 bases and J 7 bases, leaving 24 bases between the germline ends. The CDR3 spans 16 residues. The CDR3 loop is CASRILGGQGGNEQFF. CDR3 bases read: TGCGCCAGCCGAATCCTCGGGGGGCAGGGTGGGAATGAG. The variable domain in full, completed from reference TRBV5-1 and TRBJ2-1, reads KAGVTQTPRYLIKTRGQQVTLSCSPISGHRSVSWYQQTPGQGLQFLFEYFSETQRNKGNFPGRFSGRQFSNSRSEMNVSTLELGDSALYLCASRILGGQGGNEQFFGPGTRLTVL.

For this clone: The CDR3 is cut off 3 residues early in the read; its end comes from the germline J gene. This sequence joins TRBV29-1 and TRBJ2-7; 7 bases are shared with TRBD1. The germline gives CDR1 SQVTM, CDR2 ANQGSEA. The CDR3 spans 14 residues. The ends lost 7 bases at V and 0 bases at J; junction bases unmatched: 9. The chain's CDR3 is CSASTGISSYEQYF. The DNA read from the CDR3 is TGCAGCGCCTCGACAGGGATCAGCTCCTACGAG.

Concerning this clone: The read halts 3 residues ahead of the CDR3 end, with the missing end drawn from the germline J gene. The chain carries TRBV6-1 and TRBJ1-5; 8 nucleotides match TRBD1. J gave up 2 bases and V 1 base, and 10 bases lay outside the gene matches. CDR3 length: 18 residues. The germline V gene encodes CDR1 MNHNS and CDR2 SASEGT. CDR3 loop: CASSEVRGLRRGNQPQHF. CDR3 DNA, as far as it was read: TGTGCCAGCAGTGAAGTCAGGGGGCTCCGGAGGGGCAATCAGCCC.

In the case of this clone: The sequence runs out 3 residues before the end of the CDR3; the remainder is reconstructed from the germline J gene. This rearrangement joins TRBV19 to TRBJ2-3; tentative D call: TRBD2 (5 bases). CDR3 length: 14 residues. The germline V and J ends were trimmed by 3 bases and 2 bases, with 9 bases remaining between them. Per the germline V gene, CDR1 is LNHDA and CDR2 is SQIVND (reference sequence). The sequenced CDR3 bases are TGTGCCAGTAGTATCTCCGGGGACACAGATACG. Protein: CASSISGDTDT. The whole CDR3 reads CASSISGDTDTQYF.

Notes on this clone: The read ends 3 residues before the CDR3 terminus; that terminus is restored from the germline J gene. The sample has other DNA sequences that encode this CDR3 too. This chain connects TRBV5-4 to TRBJ2-3, with 13 bases identical to TRBD2. This CDR3 is 16 amino acids long. Germline V gene sequence: CDR1 SGHNT, CDR2 YYREEE (reference sequence). The trim removed 0 bases at V and 3 bases at J, leaving 1 base unmatched. Partial CDR3 DNA: TGTGCCAGCAGCTTGGGACTAGCGGGAGGAACAGATACG. Translating gives CASSLGLAGGTDT. The full CDR3 reads CASSLGLAGGTDTQYF. The full variable domain, in which reference TRBV5-4 and TRBJ2-3 provide the parts outside the CDR3, is ETGVTQSPTHLIKTRGQQVTLRCSSQSGHNTVSWYQQALGQGPQFIFQYYREEENGRGNFPPRFSGLQFPNYSSELNVNALELDDSALYLCASSLGLAGGTDTQYFGPGTRLTVL.

Points on this clone: The CDR3 end falls 3 residues outside the read, so it is completed with the germline J gene. This chain links TRBV7-9 with TRBJ1-4; D is possibly TRBD1 (6 bases). CDR3 size: 15 residues. The V gene's germline CDR1 is SEHNR and CDR2 FQNEAQ (reference sequence). The ends were cut back, 1 base at V and 5 bases at J, with 11 bases in the middle. CDR3 bases read: TGTGCCAGCAGCTTAGGGACAGCCGGGAATGAAAAA. It is translated as CASSLGTAGNEK. The full CDR3 protein reads CASSLGTAGNEKLFF.